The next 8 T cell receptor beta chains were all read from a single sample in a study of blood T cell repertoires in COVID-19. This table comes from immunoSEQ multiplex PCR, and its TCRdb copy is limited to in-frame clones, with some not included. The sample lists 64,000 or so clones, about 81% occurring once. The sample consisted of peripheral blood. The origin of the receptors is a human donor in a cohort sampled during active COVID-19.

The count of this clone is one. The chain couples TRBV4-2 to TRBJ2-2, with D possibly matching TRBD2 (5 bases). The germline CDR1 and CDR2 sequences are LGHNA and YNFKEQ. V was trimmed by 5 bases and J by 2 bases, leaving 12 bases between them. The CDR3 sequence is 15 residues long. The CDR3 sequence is CASSGTGLNTGELFF. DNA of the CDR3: TGTGCCAGCAGCGGAACGGGGTTAAACACCGGGGAGCTGTTTTTT.

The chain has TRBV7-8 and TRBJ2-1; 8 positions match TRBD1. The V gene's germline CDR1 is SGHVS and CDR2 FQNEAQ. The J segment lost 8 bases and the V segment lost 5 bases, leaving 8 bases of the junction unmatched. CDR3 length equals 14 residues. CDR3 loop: CASSRTGLDDEQFF. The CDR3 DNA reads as TGTGCCAGCAGCCGGACAGGGTTAGACGATGAGCAGTTCTTC.

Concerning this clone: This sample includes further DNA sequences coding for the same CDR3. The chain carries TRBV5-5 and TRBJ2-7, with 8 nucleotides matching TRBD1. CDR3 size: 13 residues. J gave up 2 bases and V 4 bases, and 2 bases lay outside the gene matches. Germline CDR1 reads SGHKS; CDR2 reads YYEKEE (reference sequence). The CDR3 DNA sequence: TGTGCCAGCAGCGTGGGACAGGCCTACGAGCAGTACTTC. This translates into CASSVGQAYEQYF.

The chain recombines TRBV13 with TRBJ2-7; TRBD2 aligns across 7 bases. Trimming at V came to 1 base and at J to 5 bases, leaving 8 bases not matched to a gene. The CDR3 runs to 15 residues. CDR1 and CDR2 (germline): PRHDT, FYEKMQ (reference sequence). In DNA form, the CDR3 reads TGTGCCAGCAGCTTAGAAACCGGGGGGTACCACGAGCAGTACTTC. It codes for CASSLETGGYHEQYF.

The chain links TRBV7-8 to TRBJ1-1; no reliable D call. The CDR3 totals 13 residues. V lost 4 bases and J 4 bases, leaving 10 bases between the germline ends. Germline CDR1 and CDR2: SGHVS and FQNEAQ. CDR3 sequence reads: CASSSTAGTEAFF. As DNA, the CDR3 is TGTGCCAGCAGCTCAACGGCGGGCACTGAAGCTTTCTTT.

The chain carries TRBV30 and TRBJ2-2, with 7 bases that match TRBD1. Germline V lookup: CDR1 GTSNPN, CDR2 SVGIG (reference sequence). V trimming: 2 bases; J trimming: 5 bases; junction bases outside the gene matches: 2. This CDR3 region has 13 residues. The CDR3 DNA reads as TGTGCCTGGAGTTTGACAGGGACCGGGGAGCTGTTTTTT. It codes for CAWSLTGTGELFF. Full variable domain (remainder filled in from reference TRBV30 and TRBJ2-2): SQTIHQWPATLVQPVGSPLSLECTVEGTSNPNLYWYRQAAGRGLQLLFYSVGIGQISSEVPQNLSASRPQDRQFILSSKKLLLSDSGFYLCAWSLTGTGELFFGEGSRLTVL.

As DNA, the CDR3 is TGCGCCAGTGCGCCCACAGGGGTCCCTAGCAATCAGCCCCAGCATTTT. Residues: CASAPTGVPSNQPQHF. The chain combines TRBV4-1 with TRBJ1-5, with 7 bases lining up with TRBD1. There are 16 residues in the CDR3. The germline gives CDR1 MGHRA, CDR2 YSYEKL. V was clipped by 9 bases and J by 0 bases; unmatched bases: 11.

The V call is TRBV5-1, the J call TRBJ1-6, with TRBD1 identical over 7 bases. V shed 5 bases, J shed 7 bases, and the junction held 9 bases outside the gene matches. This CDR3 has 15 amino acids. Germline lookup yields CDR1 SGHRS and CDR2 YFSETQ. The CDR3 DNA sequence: TGCGCCAGCAGACCACCGGGACAGACCAATTCACCCCTCCACTTT. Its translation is CASRPPGQTNSPLHF.